The 11 T cell receptor beta chains below come from one sample, sequenced in a study of blood T cells in healthy people across ages. With a J-beta primer mix and a sample-barcoded 5' primer, a second PCR ran roughly 6 to 12 cycles. TCRdb called the 5' RACE reads again in MiXCR, with one record for every CDR3 protein. The top ten clones hold around 0.7% of a sample with 1 million or so distinct CDR3 sequences, 25% of them seen once. These data were also reused for a study on T cells of mothers and their children.

Specimen: blood. These receptors came from a girl aged 2 to 9 in good health.

The CDR3 region has the DNA TGTGCCAGCAGCCTCCACTTTTCCACTGAAGCTTTCTTT. Amino acid sequence: CASSLHFSTEAFF. The chain combines TRBV7-3 with TRBJ1-1; D is uncertain. Germline V CDR1 and CDR2: SGHTA, FQGTGA. The length of the CDR3 is 13 residues. V was cut by 5 bases and J by 4 bases, with 11 bases left in between.

The table lists this clonotype with a few counts. The rearrangement links TRBV6-5 to TRBJ1-6; a weak D match, TRBD1 (5 bases). Germline CDR1 reads MNHEY; CDR2 reads SVGAGI. V was cut by 0 bases and J by 10 bases, with 19 bases left in between. The CDR3 contains 17 residues. CDR3 DNA sequence: TGTGCCAGCAGTTACTCTTTTTTGACGGGGAGGGGATCACCCCTCCACTTT. Translated, it gives CASSYSFLTGRGSPLHF.

In its sample, this clonotype was seen many times. The chain joins TRBV27 to TRBJ2-7, with a weak D call TRBD1 (6 bases). The V and J ends lost 6 bases and 1 base respectively, with 10 bases between them. CDR3 size: 13 residues. The germline V gene has CDR1 MNHEY and CDR2 SMNVEV (reference sequence). The CDR3 DNA is TGTGCCAGCAGCTCAGGGGCTTCCTACGAGCAGTACTTC. Translation: CASSSGASYEQYF.

This clonotype was counted between two and nine times. The chain employs TRBV6-2 or TRBV6-3 and TRBJ2-5, with no clear D. CDR1 and CDR2 from the germline V gene are MNHEY and SVGEGT. The V end was cut by 4 bases, the J end by 5 bases, with 14 bases between. The CDR3 has 14 amino acids. The CDR3 reads CASSSVGTGETQYF. The CDR3 DNA sequence: TGTGCCAGCAGTTCCGTGGGCACCGGGGAGACCCAGTACTTC.

Comment on this clonotype: One junction end disagrees with the germline gene, perhaps due to a read error. The CDR3 DNA reads TGCAGCGTGGAAGGAGCGGGACAAACCTACGAGCAGTACTTC. Translating it yields CSVEGAGQTYEQYF. The rearrangement uses TRBV29-1 and TRBJ2-7; possible D gene TRBD2, 7 bases. The CDR3 loop spans 14 amino acids. Per germline, CDR1 SQVTM and CDR2 ANQGSEA.

The rearrangement joins TRBV4-3 to TRBJ2-4; 7 bases are a match to TRBD1. In germline, CDR1 is LGHNA, CDR2 YSLEER. Trimming cost V 4 bases and J 0 bases; bases outside gene matches: 6. The CDR3 is made up of 16 amino acids. CDR3 region: CASSLGTELAKNIQYF. The CDR3 DNA follows: TGCGCCAGCAGCCTTGGGACAGAACTAGCCAAAAACATTCAGTACTTC.

The chain recombines TRBV3-1 with TRBJ1-2; D gene unclear. The CDR3 has 13 residues. Germline V gives CDR1 LGHDT, CDR2 YNNKEL (reference sequence). The germline V and J ends were trimmed by 3 bases and 3 bases, with 8 bases remaining between them. CDR3 nucleotide sequence: TGTGCCAGCAGCCATCCCCTTGACTATGGCTACACCTTC. It translates to CASSHPLDYGYTF.

The genes are TRBV29-1 and TRBJ2-7; D could derive from TRBD1 or TRBD2 (6 bases each). Germline CDR1 and CDR2: SQVTM and ANQGSEA. There are 13 residues in the CDR3. The V gene lost 0 bases and the J gene lost 3 bases, with 9 bases spanning the gap. Here the CDR3 DNA reads TGCAGCGTTGAAGAAGAGGGGGGCTACGAGCAGTACTTC. Its translation is CSVEEEGGYEQYF.

The chain recombines TRBV5-6 with TRBJ2-7; either TRBD1 or TRBD2 may fit D (6 bases each). Trimming took off 3 bases at V and 3 bases at J, with 16 bases between the two ends. The CDR3 consists of 15 residues. CDR1 and CDR2 from the germline V gene are SGHDT and YYEEEE. CDR3 region: CASSSPPGGNYEQYF. CDR3 bases: TGTGCCAGCAGCTCCCCCCCCGGGGGCAACTACGAGCAGTACTTC.

This rearrangement joins TRBV7-2 to TRBJ2-7, with 7 bases that match TRBD2. From germline, CDR1 is SGHTA and CDR2 FQGNSA. The junction had 8 bases not matched to a gene; V was cut back by 1 base and J by 2 bases. CDR3 length: 16 amino acids. The CDR3: CASSLVGGRGTYEQYF. The CDR3 DNA reads TGTGCCAGCAGCTTAGTGGGCGGGAGAGGCACCTACGAGCAGTACTTC. Full variable domain (missing parts from reference TRBV7-2 and TRBJ2-7): GAGVSQSPSNKVTEKGKDVELRCDPISGHTALYWYRQSLGQGLEFLIYFQGNSAPDKSGLPSDRFSAERTGGSVSTLTIQRTQQEDSAVYLCASSLVGGRGTYEQYFGPGTRLTVT.

This chain uses TRBV12-5 with TRBJ1-1; D remains ambiguous. V lost 0 bases, J lost 5 bases, and 10 bases lay in between. The length of the CDR3 is 14 residues. The V gene's germline CDR1 is LGHNT and CDR2 FRNRAP. CDR3 in amino acids: CASGLVSGVTEAFF. As DNA, the CDR3 is TGTGCTAGTGGTTTGGTATCTGGAGTTACTGAAGCTTTCTTT.